Sequencing of this TCR beta chain was carried out in a study of OX40 agonist ivuxolimab in advanced cancers. Study-wide findings and caveats: Antigen specificity of clonally expanded peripheral T cells was not established.

With regard to this clone: Its matching antigen is unknown.

TCRdb's table, derived via immunoSEQ multiplex PCR, lists solely in-frame clones and lacks some. This table has 69,000 or so clones, 85% to 90% appearing once. The CDR3 runs 14 residues. With 3 bases clipped from V and 6 bases from J, the junction kept 3 bases outside the gene matches. CDR1 is MNHNS and CDR2 is SASEGT in the germline V gene. Material: CD4+ or CD8+ T cells sorted from blood, obtained in a trial of the OX40 agonist ivuxolimab. The gene calls are TRBV6-1 and TRBJ2-2, with 8 bases matching TRBD1. The clonotype originates from an adult with an advanced solid tumor such as melanoma, head and neck, liver or kidney cancer. This CDR3 reads CASSETGAPGELFF. CDR3 coding DNA: TGTGCCAGCAGTGAGACAGGGGCCCCCGGGGAGCTGTTTTTT.